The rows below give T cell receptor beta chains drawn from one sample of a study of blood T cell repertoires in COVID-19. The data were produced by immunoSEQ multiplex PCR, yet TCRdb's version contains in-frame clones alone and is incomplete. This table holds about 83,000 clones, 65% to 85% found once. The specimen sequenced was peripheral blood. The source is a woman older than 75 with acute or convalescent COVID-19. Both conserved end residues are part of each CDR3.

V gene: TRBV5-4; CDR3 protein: CASGQGKGNEQFF
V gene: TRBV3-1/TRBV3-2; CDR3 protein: CASSRRRGERYNEQFF
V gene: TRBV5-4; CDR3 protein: CASSLGLLAGGFNEQFF
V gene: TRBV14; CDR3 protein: CASSPAGNYGYTF
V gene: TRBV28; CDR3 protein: CASTRTQGYEQYF
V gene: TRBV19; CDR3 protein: CASSQGGTRGYTF
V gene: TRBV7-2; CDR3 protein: CASSSFNQPQHF
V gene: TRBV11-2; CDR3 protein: CASSPPAGHNEQFF
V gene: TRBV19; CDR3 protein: CASSLTGRDYGYTF
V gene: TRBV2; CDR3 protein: CASSELYRNQPQHF
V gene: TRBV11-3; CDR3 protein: CASSLEGTGEAFF
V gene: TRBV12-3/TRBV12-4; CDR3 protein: CASSSGGTETQYF
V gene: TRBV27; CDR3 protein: CASSPRTGYGYTF
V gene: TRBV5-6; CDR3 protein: CASSSRGEWSRPQHF
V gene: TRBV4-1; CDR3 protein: CASSQADRQWGTEAFF